This TCR beta chain was identified during a study of T cells in Graves' hyperthyroidism and ophthalmopathy. Study background: The blood sample was taken at first diagnosis, before treatment began.

Study findings and constraints: Most thyroid clonotypes expanded above 0.001 were also detected in blood. A model built on 13 V-J features separated ophthalmopathy from stable hyperthyroidism.

Authors of the study amplified TCR beta CDR3 regions from RNA transcripts. A first-round RT-PCR of the TCR CDR3 used the HTBI primer set. Each CDR3 protein is one row after TCRdb ran MiXCR on the multiplex PCR reads. The sample shows about 620,000 distinct CDR3 sequences, around 15% of them seen only once. This clonotype was found many times. Its target is unknown. Diagnostic assessment was based on clinical symptoms, serum thyroxine and TRAb, thyroid ultrasound and orbital computed tomography. The sequence derives from a woman aged 25 to 39 with Graves' hyperthyroidism. The source material was blood.

The CDR3: CASSYSGREQYF. CDR3 in DNA: TGTGCCAGCAGTTATTCGGGGAGAGAGCAGTACTTC. The chain combines TRBV28 with TRBJ2-7; D is possibly TRBD2 (5 bases). V was cut by 4 bases and J by 7 bases, with 11 bases left in between. The length of the CDR3 is 12 residues. Germline V gene data show CDR1 as MDHEN and CDR2 as SYDVKM. Drawing the rest from reference TRBV28 and TRBJ2-7, the complete variable domain is DVKVTQSSRYLVKRTGEKVFLECVQDMDHENMFWYRQDPGLGLRLIYFSYDVKMKEKGDIPEGYSVSREKKERFSLILESASTNQTSMYLCASSYSGREQYFGPGTRLTVT.